This TCR beta chain is from a study of blood T cells in healthy people across ages. Study-wide background: About one barcoded beta molecule per two T cells was captured by template switching.

Overall study results and limits: Considered underestimates were the diversity estimates obtained from one million T cells. Unknown CMV status may confound age-related changes in expanded clones.

Next came a second PCR, run for about 7 to 12 cycles, which used a sample-barcoded 5' primer along with a J-beta primer mix. TCRdb reprocessed the 5' RACE reads via MiXCR and lists one record per CDR3 protein. The sample includes hundreds of thousands of distinct CDR3 sequences, more than 20% of them seen just once. This clonotype was counted only a few times. Its antigen remains unknown. What was sequenced was blood. This sequence was found in a man aged 70 or older in good health.

The CDR3, as DNA: TGTGCCAGCAGTTTTACAGGGAAATCCTACAATGAGCAGTTCTTC. Translated: CASSFTGKSYNEQFF. The rearrangement links TRBV11-2 to TRBJ2-1, with a possible D match to TRBD1 (6 bases). V lost 6 bases and J 1 base, leaving 13 bases between the germline ends. Germline CDR1 reads SGHAT; CDR2 reads FQNNGV. The CDR3 extends over 15 amino acids.